This TCR beta chain was identified in a study of T-cell memory formation after mild COVID-19. Study background: Clusters of TCRs were largely donor specific. General observations from the study: Shrinking CD4+ clones were chiefly CM and EM; CD8+ ones were chiefly EMRA. Researchers found some responding clones in pre-infection memory, a sign that cross-reactive memory joined.

A note on this clonotype: Its antigen is still unknown.

Trimming left V 7 bases short and J 0 bases short, with 9 bases between. In germline, CDR1 is MNHEY, CDR2 SVGAGI. The CDR3 runs 13 residues. TCR alpha and TCR beta cDNA libraries carrying sample barcodes and UMIs were produced by 5'RACE using constant-segment primers. TCRdb reprocessed the 5' RACE reads via MiXCR and lists one record per CDR3 protein. The sample contains about 310,000 distinct CDR3 sequences, around 19% of which appear only once. The TCR was taken from a man younger than 35 who had mild COVID-19 (a few samples of this study predate the infection). Cell type and time point are not known. The V call is TRBV6-5, the J call TRBJ1-1; TRBD1 is a possible D gene (6 bases). Material: PBMCs or a T cell subset sorted from them (not recorded which). For the CDR3, the DNA is TGTGCCAGCAATGGACAGATGAACACTGAAGCTTTCTTT. It specifies CASNGQMNTEAFF.